This T cell receptor beta chain was observed in a study of T cells in localized non-small cell lung cancer. The data were produced by immunoSEQ multiplex PCR, yet TCRdb's version contains in-frame clones alone and is incomplete. The data show approximately 2,600 clones, around 20% seen once. By its share, this clone is large. Its specificity is not known. Study results and limitations: Researchers found a median approximately 55 of the top 100 tumor clones in adjacent lung. Sequencing, confined to only one tumor region, leaves heterogeneity possible. Exceeding tumor, uninvolved adjacent lung had the highest T cell clonality. Longer overall survival accompanied higher blood T cell density.

The CDR3 covers 15 residues. Germline CDR1 is MNHGY and CDR2 is SAAAGT. With V trimmed by 4 bases and J by 0 bases, 5 bases remained unmatched. Sequenced here: lung tumor tissue, sampled before any cancer treatment. This chain connects TRBV6-8 to TRBJ1-1; TRBD1 aligns across 7 bases. The clonotype originates from a male donor at least 60 years old with stage III squamous cell lung carcinoma. The CDR3 loop reads CASSSSGGMNTEAFF. DNA for the CDR3: TGTGCCAGCAGTTCATCAGGGGGGATGAACACTGAAGCTTTCTTT.